These T cell receptor beta chains were read from a single sample in a study of blood T cell repertoires in COVID-19. Sequenced by immunoSEQ multiplex PCR; TCRdb stores in-frame clones only, minus some. The sample contains around 100,000 clones, around 88% of which appear only once. The sample taken for sequencing was peripheral blood. The receptor set was obtained from a human donor in a cohort sampled during active COVID-19. The CDR3 runs from the conserved cysteine through the conserved F or W. Some rows mark clone size as missing; the rest say once, few, many or name a class of expanded clone.

J gene: TRBJ2-5; clone size: -; V gene: TRBV15; CDR3 protein: CATRVQETQYF
J gene: TRBJ1-1; clone size: -; V gene: TRBV5-8; CDR3 protein: CASREVAPKEAFF
J gene: TRBJ1-4; clone size: -; V gene: TRBV4-1; CDR3 protein: CASSQDIQGANEKLFF
J gene: TRBJ2-7; clone size: -; V gene: TRBV6-2/TRBV6-3; CDR3 protein: CASSYPAPNSYEQYF
J gene: TRBJ2-7; clone size: -; V gene: TRBV6-1; CDR3 protein: CASSEASWGQHSSYEQYF
J gene: TRBJ1-6; clone size: -; V gene: TRBV28; CDR3 protein: CASKIAGEFYNSPLHF
J gene: TRBJ2-5; clone size: -; V gene: TRBV3-1/TRBV3-2; CDR3 protein: CASKLRGSKETQYF
J gene: TRBJ2-3; clone size: -; V gene: TRBV20-1; CDR3 protein: CSATDSGLHTDTQYF
J gene: TRBJ1-2; clone size: -; V gene: TRBV28; CDR3 protein: CASRQTAPRGYTF
J gene: TRBJ2-5; clone size: -; V gene: TRBV5-1; CDR3 protein: CASSFQDRGRETQYF
J gene: TRBJ1-2; clone size: once; V gene: TRBV28; CDR3 protein: CASHQTQGAALYGYTF
J gene: TRBJ2-5; clone size: -; V gene: TRBV14; CDR3 protein: CASSQASSGSSQETQYF
J gene: TRBJ1-1; clone size: -; V gene: TRBV18; CDR3 protein: CASSLKTGTEAFF
J gene: TRBJ2-7; clone size: -; V gene: TRBV6-6; CDR3 protein: CASREAGGEQYF
J gene: TRBJ1-2; clone size: -; V gene: TRBV6-4; CDR3 protein: CASSVGQGKGAYGYTF
J gene: TRBJ1-4; clone size: -; V gene: TRBV30; CDR3 protein: CAWSGLTGRGKLFF
J gene: TRBJ1-2; clone size: -; V gene: TRBV9; CDR3 protein: CASSVGGGGNYGYTF
J gene: TRBJ2-6; clone size: few; V gene: TRBV23-1; CDR3 protein: CASSHRPPGELSGANVLTF
J gene: TRBJ2-3; clone size: -; V gene: TRBV5-4; CDR3 protein: CASSRLAGGSTDTQYF
J gene: TRBJ1-3; clone size: -; V gene: TRBV18; CDR3 protein: CASSPRQGTLNTIYF
J gene: TRBJ1-6; clone size: few; V gene: TRBV5-1; CDR3 protein: CASSLMTGTGNSPLHF
J gene: TRBJ2-6; clone size: -; V gene: TRBV25-1; CDR3 protein: CASSSAPGSGANVLTF
J gene: TRBJ2-2; clone size: -; V gene: TRBV4-2; CDR3 protein: CASSQATGGGRELFF
J gene: TRBJ1-5; clone size: few; V gene: TRBV4-1; CDR3 protein: CASSRLQGSLPGPQHF
J gene: TRBJ2-7; clone size: once; V gene: TRBV3-1/TRBV3-2; CDR3 protein: CASSPAGTYEQYF
J gene: TRBJ2-3; clone size: -; V gene: TRBV28; CDR3 protein: CASTRDSVIRDTQYF
J gene: TRBJ1-6; clone size: -; V gene: TRBV11-2; CDR3 protein: CASSFRHRDSPLHF
J gene: TRBJ2-2; clone size: few; V gene: TRBV6-5; CDR3 protein: CASTSDQRVTGELFF
J gene: TRBJ2-3; clone size: -; V gene: TRBV14; CDR3 protein: CASSRTSGLDTQYF
J gene: TRBJ1-5; clone size: -; V gene: TRBV19; CDR3 protein: CASRLRGGPVNQPQHF
J gene: TRBJ2-1; clone size: -; V gene: TRBV4-1; CDR3 protein: CASSPKTLAGGPGSYNEQFF
J gene: TRBJ2-1; clone size: -; V gene: TRBV19; CDR3 protein: CASMARGGGSYNEQFF
J gene: TRBJ2-1; clone size: -; V gene: TRBV19; CDR3 protein: CATSTAGGLGIEQFF
J gene: TRBJ2-6; clone size: -; V gene: TRBV3-1/TRBV3-2; CDR3 protein: CASSQGDRGSGANVLTF
J gene: TRBJ2-3; clone size: -; V gene: TRBV9; CDR3 protein: CASSLPGTGVTDTQYF
J gene: TRBJ2-7; clone size: -; V gene: TRBV3-1/TRBV3-2; CDR3 protein: CASSQVRGMSYEQYF
J gene: TRBJ2-1; clone size: -; V gene: TRBV7-6; CDR3 protein: CASSLSGTSGYNEQFF
J gene: TRBJ1-3; clone size: -; V gene: TRBV27; CDR3 protein: CASSSLTGRGNTIYF
J gene: TRBJ2-4; clone size: few; V gene: TRBV7-2; CDR3 protein: CASSLPQGKNIQYF